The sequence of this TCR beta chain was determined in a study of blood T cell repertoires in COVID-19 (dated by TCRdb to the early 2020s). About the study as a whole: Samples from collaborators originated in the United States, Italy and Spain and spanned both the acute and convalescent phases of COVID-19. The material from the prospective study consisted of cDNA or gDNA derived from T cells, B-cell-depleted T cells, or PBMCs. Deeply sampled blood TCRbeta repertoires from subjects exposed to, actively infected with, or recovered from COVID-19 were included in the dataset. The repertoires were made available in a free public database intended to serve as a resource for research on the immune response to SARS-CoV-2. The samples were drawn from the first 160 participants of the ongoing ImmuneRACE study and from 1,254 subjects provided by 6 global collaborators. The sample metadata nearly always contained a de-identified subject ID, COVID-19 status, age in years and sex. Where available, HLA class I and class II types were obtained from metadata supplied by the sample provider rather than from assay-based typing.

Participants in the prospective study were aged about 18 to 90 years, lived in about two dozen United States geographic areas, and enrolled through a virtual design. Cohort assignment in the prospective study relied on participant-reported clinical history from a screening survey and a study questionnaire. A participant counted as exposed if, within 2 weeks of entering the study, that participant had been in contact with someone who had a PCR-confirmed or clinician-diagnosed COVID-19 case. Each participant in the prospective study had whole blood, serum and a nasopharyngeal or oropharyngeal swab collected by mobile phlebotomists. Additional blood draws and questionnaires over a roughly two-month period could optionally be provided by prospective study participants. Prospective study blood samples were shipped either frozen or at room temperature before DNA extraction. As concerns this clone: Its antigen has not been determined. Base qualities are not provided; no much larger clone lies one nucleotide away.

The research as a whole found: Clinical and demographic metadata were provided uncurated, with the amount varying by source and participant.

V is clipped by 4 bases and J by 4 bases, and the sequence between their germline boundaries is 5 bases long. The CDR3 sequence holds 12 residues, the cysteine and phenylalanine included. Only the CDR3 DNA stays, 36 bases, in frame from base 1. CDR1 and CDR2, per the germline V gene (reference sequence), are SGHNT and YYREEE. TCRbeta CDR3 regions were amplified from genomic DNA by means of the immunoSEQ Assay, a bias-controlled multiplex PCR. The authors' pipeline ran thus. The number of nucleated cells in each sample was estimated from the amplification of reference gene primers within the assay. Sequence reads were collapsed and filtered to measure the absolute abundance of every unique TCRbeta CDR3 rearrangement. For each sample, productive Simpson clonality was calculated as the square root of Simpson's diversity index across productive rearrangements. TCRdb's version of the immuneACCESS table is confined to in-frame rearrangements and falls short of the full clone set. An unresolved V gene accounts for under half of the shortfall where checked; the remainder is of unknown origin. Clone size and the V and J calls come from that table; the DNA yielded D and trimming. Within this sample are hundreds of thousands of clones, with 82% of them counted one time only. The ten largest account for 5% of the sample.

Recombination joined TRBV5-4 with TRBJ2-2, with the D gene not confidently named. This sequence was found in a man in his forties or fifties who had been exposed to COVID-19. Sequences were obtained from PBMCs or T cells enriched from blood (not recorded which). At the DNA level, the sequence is TGTGCCAGCAGCCCAGGCACCGGGGAGCTGTTTTTT. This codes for CASSPGTGELFF.